The clone carrying this T cell receptor (beta chain) was detected only a few times. The data belong to a study of Graves' ophthalmopathy and Graves' hyperthyroidism. Scientists amplified the TCR beta CDR3 regions from RNA transcripts. HTBI primers were used in a first-round RT-PCR, which preceded a second-round multiplex PCR. TCRdb reprocessed the multiplex PCR reads with MiXCR, giving one entry per CDR3 protein. The sample has almost 750,000 distinct CDR3 sequences; 35% to 50% are singletons. The V and J ends lost 5 bases and 9 bases, in that order; junction bases with no gene match: 10. CDR3 length equals 13 residues. Germline CDR1 is SGHTA and CDR2 is FQGNSA.

The sample taken for sequencing was peripheral blood. This TCR was recovered from an adult man with Graves' ophthalmopathy. This chain connects TRBV7-2 to TRBJ2-7, with 7 bases lining up with TRBD1. The CDR3 region has the DNA TGTGCCAGCAGCGCTATGACAGGGCTAGGGCAGTACTTC. Translating gives CASSAMTGLGQYF.